This T cell receptor (beta chain) was found in a study of T cell repertoires in cytomegalovirus infection. One entry per CDR3 protein results from TCRdb running MiXCR on the reads. The data hold 80,000 or so distinct CDR3 sequences, with approximately 40% observed a single time. V lost 2 bases, J lost 4 bases, and 8 bases stayed unmatched. Germline CDR1 and CDR2: MNHEY and SVGEGT. This CDR3 is 16 amino acids long. With respect to this clonotype: Its specificity is unknown.

The rearrangement uses TRBV6-2 or TRBV6-3 and TRBJ2-1, with 7 bases fitting TRBD1. The input for sequencing was CD8+ T cells from cultured PBMCs, taken from culture after CMV antigen stimulation. The source is a human donor in good health (CMV status not recorded). Some clones in this sample may be carry-over from other donors' samples. The CDR3: CASSYTPGQKYNEQFF. The DNA for the CDR3 is TGTGCCAGCAGTTACACGCCGGGACAGAAATACAATGAGCAGTTCTTC.